The present T cell receptor (beta chain) was sequenced within a study of blood T cell repertoires in COVID-19. This clone was seen once. At one boundary the junction diverges from the germline segment, which might be a read error. How the authors handled the data: Estimation of nucleated cell counts relied on the amplification of reference gene primers. Assay: immunoSEQ multiplex PCR; the TCRdb copy retains only in-frame clones and omits some. The D gene and trimming were derived from the DNA, and the V and J assignments and clone size from that table. The profile shows 20,000 to 25,000 clones, around 90% of them singletons. CDR1 MGHRA and CDR2 YSYEKL come from the germline V gene. CDR3 size: 13 residues.

The sample taken for sequencing was peripheral blood. This chain joins TRBV4-1 and TRBJ1-4; TRBD1 might be the D (5 bases). The clonotype was recovered from a human donor in a cohort sampled during active COVID-19. DNA for the CDR3: TGCGTCAGCTGGGGCAGGGTCAATGAAAAACTGTTTTTT. Its translation: CVSWGRVNEKLFF.